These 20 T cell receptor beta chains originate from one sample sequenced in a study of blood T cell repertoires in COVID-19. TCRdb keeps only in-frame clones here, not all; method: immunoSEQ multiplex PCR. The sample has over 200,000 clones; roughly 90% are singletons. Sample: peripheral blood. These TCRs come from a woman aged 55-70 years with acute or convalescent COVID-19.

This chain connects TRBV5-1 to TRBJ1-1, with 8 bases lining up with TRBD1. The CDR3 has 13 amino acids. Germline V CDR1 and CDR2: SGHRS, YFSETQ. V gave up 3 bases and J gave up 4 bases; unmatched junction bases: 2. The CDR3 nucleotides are TGCGCCAGCAGCTATGACAGGGGCACTGAAGCTTTCTTT. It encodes CASSYDRGTEAFF.

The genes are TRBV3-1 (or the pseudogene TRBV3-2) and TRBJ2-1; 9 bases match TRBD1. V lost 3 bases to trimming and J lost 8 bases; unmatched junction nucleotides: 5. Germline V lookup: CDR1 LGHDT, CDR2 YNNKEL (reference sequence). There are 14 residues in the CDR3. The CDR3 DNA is TGTGCCAGCAGCCATCGACAGGGGGTCGATGAGCAGTTCTTC. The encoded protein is CASSHRQGVDEQFF.

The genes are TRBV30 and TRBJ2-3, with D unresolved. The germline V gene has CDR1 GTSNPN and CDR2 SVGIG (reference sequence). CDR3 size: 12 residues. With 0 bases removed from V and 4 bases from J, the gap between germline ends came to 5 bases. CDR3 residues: CAWSVAADTQYF. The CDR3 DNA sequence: TGTGCCTGGAGTGTAGCCGCAGATACGCAGTATTTT.

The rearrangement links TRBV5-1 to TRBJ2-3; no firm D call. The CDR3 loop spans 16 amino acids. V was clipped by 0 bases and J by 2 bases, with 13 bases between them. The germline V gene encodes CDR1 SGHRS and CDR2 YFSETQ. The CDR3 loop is CASSLGGAISTDTQYF. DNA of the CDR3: TGCGCCAGCAGCTTGGGAGGAGCAATTTCCACAGATACGCAGTATTTT.

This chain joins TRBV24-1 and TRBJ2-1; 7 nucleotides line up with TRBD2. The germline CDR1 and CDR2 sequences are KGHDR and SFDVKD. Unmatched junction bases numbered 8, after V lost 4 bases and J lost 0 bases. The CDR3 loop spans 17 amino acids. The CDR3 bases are TGTGCCACCAGTGAAAAGACTAGCCGGAGCTCCTACAATGAGCAGTTCTTC. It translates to CATSEKTSRSSYNEQFF.

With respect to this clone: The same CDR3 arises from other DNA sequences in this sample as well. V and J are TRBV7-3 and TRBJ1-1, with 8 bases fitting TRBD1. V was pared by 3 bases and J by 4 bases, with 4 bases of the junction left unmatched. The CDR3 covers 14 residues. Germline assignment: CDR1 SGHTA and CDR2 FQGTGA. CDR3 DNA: TGTGCCAGCAGCTTGTCAGGGGGCGGCACTGAAGCTTTCTTT. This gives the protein CASSLSGGGTEAFF.

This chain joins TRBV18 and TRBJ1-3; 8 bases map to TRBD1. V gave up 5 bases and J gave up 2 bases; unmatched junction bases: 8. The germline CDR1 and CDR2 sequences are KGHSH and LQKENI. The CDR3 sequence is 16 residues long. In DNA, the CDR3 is TGTGCCAGCTCAGACCTCACAGGGGGTACTGGAAACACCATATATTTT. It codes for CASSDLTGGTGNTIYF.

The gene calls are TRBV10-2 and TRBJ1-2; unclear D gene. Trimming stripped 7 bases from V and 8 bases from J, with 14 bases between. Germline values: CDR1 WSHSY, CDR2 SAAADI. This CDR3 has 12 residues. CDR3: CASIGLREGYTF. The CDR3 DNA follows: TGCGCCAGCATAGGACTGAGGGAGGGCTACACCTTC.

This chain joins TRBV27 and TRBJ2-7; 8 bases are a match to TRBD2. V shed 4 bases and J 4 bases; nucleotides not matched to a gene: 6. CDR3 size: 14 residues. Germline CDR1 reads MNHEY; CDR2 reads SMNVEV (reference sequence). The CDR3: CASSYRGGAYEQYF. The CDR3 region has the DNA TGTGCCAGCAGTTACCGGGGGGGGGCATACGAGCAGTACTTC.

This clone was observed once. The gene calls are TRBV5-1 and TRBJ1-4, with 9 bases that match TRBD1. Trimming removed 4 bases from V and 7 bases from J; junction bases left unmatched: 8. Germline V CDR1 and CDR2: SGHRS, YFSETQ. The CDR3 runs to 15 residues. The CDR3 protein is CASSTGGTGSEKLFF. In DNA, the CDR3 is TGCGCCAGCAGCACGGGTGGGACAGGGTCTGAAAAACTGTTTTTT.

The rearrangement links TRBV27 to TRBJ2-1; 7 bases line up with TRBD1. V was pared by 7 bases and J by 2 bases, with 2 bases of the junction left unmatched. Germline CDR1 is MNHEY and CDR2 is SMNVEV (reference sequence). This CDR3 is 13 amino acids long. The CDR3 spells CASKGGPYNEQFF. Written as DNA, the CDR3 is TGTGCCAGCAAAGGGGGCCCCTACAATGAGCAGTTCTTC.

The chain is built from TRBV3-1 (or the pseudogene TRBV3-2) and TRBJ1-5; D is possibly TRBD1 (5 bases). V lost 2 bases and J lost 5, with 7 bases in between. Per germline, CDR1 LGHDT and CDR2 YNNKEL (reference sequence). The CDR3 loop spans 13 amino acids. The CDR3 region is CASSQLGDQPQHF. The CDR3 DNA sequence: TGTGCCAGCAGCCAATTAGGGGATCAGCCCCAGCATTTT.

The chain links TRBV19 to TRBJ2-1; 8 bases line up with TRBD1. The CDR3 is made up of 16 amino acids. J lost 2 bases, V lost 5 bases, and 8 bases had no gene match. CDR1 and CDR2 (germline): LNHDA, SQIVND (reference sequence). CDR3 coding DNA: TGTGCCAGTAGTTCCTACGACAGGGGCGCCTACAATGAGCAGTTCTTC. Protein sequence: CASSSYDRGAYNEQFF.

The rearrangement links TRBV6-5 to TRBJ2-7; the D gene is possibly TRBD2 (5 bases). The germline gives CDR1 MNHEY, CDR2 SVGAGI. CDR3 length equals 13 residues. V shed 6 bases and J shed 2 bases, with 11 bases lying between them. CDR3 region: CASRRGPTYEQYF. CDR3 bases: TGTGCCAGCAGGCGAGGGCCCACCTACGAGCAGTACTTC.

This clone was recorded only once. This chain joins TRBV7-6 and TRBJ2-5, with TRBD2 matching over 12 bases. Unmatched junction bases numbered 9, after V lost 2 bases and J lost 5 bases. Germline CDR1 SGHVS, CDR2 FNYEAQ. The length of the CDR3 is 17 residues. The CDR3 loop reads CASSLSPSGGGFETQYF. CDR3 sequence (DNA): TGTGCCAGCAGCTTAAGTCCTAGCGGGGGGGGTTTTGAGACCCAGTACTTC.

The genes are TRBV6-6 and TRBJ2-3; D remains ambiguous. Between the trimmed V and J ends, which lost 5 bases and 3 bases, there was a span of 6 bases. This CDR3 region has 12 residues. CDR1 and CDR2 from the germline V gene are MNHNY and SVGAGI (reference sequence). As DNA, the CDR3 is TGTGCCAGCAGTATAGTGACAGATACGCAGTATTTT. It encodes CASSIVTDTQYF.

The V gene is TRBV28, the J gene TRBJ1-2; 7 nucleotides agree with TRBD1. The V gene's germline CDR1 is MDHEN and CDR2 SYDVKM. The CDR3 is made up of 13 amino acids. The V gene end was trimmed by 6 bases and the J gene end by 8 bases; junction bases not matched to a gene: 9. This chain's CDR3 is CASRFRGVLGYTF. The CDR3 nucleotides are TGTGCCAGCAGATTCAGGGGGGTTTTAGGCTACACCTTC.

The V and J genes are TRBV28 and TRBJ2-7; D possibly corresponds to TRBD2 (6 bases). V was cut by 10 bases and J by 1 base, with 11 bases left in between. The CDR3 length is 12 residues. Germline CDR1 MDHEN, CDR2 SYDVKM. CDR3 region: CATLAGSYEQYF. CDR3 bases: TGTGCCACACTCGCGGGGTCCTACGAGCAGTACTTC.

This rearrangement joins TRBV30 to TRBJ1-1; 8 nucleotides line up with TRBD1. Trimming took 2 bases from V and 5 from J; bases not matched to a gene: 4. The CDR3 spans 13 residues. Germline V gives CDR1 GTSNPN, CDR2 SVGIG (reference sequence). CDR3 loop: CAWSLDRGTEAFF. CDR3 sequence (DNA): TGTGCCTGGAGTTTAGACAGGGGAACTGAAGCTTTCTTT.

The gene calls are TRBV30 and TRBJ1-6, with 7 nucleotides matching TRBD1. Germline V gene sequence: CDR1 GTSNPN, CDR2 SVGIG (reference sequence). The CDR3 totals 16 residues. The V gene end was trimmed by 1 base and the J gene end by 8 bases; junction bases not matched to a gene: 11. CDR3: CAWSATPGQLYSPLHF. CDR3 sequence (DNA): TGTGCCTGGAGTGCGACCCCGGGACAGCTTTATTCACCCCTCCACTTT.